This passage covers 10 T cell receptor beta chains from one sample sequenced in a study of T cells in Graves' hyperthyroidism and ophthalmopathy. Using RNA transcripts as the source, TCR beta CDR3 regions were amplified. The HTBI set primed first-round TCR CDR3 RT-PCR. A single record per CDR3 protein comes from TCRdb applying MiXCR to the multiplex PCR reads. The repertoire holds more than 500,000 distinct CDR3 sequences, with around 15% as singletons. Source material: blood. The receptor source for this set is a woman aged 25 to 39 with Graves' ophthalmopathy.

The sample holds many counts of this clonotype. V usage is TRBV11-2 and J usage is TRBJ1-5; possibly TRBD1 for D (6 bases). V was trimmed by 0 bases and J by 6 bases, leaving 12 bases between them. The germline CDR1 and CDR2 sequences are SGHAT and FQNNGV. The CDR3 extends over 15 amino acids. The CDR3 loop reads CASSLEGAQGQPQHF. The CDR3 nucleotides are TGTGCCAGCAGCTTAGAGGGGGCGCAGGGTCAGCCCCAGCATTTT.

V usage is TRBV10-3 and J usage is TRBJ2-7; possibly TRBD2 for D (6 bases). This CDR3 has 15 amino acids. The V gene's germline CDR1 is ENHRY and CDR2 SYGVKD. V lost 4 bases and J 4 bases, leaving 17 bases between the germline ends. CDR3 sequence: CAISGTSGSTYEQYF. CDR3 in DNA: TGTGCCATCAGTGGTACCTCCGGGAGTACGTACGAGCAGTACTTC.

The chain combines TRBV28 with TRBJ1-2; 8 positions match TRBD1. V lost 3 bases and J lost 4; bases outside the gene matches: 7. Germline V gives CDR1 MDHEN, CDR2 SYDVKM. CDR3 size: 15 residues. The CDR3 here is CASSLRQGATYGYTF. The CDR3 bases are TGTGCCAGCAGTTTGCGGCAGGGGGCAACCTATGGCTACACCTTC.

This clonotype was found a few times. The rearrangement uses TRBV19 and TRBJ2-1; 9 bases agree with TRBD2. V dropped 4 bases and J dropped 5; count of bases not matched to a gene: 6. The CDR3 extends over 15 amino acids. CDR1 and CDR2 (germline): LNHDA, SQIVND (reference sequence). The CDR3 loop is CASSKLAGLDNEQFF. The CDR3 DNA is TGTGCCAGTAGTAAACTAGCGGGCCTCGACAATGAGCAGTTCTTC.

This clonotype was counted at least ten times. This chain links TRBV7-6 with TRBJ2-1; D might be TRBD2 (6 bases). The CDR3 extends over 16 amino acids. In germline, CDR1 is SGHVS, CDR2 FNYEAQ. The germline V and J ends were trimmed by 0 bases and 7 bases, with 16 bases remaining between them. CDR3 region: CASSLAGGGLSNEQFF. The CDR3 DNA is TGTGCCAGCAGCTTAGCGGGGGGAGGCCTATCTAATGAGCAGTTCTTC.

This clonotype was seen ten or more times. The CDR3 loop reads CASSQDLQGFNYGYTF. As DNA, the CDR3 is TGCGCCAGCAGCCAAGATCTGCAGGGCTTTAACTATGGCTACACCTTC. The genes are TRBV4-3 and TRBJ1-2; a possible D gene is TRBD1 (5 bases). The germline V and J ends were trimmed by 0 bases and 1 base, with 12 bases remaining between them. Germline loops: CDR1 LGHNA, CDR2 YSLEER. The CDR3 totals 16 residues.

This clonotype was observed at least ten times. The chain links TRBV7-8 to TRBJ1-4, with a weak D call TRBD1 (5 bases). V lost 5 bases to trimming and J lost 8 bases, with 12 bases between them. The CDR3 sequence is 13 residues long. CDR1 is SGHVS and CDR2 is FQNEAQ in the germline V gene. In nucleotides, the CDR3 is TGTGCCAGCAGCGAAGGGGAAGGAGAAAAACTGTTTTTT. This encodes CASSEGEGEKLFF.

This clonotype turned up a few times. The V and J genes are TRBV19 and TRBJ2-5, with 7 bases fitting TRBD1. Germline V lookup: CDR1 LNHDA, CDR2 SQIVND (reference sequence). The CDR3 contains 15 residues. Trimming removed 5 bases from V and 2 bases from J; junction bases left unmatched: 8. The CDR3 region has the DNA TGTGCCAGTAGTCGGGGTGGGACAGTACAAGAGACCCAGTACTTC. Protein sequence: CASSRGGTVQETQYF.

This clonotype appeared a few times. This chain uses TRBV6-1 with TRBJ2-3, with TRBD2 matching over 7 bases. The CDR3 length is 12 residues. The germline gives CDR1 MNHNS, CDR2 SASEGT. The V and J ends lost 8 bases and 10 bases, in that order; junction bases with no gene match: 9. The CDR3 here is CASFFPGGSQYF. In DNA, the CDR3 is TGTGCCAGCTTCTTCCCCGGGGGGTCGCAGTATTTT.

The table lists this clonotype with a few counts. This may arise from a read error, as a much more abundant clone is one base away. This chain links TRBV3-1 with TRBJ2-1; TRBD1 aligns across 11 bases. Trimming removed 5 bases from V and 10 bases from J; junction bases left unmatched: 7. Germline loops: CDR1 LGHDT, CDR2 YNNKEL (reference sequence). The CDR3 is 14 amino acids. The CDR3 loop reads CASSTSGTGGEQFF. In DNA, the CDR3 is TGTGCCAGCAGCACAAGCGGGACAGGGGGGGAGCAGTTCTTC.